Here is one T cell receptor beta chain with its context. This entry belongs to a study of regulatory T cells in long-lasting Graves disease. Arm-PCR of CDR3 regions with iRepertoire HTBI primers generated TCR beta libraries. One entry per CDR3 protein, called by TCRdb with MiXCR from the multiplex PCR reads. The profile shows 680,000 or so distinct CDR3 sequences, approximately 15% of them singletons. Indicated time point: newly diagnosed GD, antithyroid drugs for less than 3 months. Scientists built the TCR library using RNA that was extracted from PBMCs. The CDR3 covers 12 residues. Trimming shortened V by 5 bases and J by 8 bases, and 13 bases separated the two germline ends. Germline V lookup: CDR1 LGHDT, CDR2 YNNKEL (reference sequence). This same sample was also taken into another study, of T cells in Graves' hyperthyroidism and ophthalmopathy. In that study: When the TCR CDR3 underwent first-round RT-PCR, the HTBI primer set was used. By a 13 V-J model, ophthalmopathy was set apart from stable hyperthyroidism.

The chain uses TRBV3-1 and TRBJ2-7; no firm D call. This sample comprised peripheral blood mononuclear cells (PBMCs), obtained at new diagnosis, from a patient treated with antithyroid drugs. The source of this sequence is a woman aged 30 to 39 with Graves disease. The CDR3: CASSLSDAKQYF. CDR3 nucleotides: TGTGCCAGCAGCTTATCGGACGCCAAGCAGTACTTC.